The TCR beta chain described here comes from a study of PD-L1 blockade in urothelial cancer (dated by TCRdb to about 2017). In terms of the full investigation: Therapy was started in about 2014 for all patients, and atezolizumab 1,200 mg was administered intravenously every 3 weeks. About 90% of the roughly 29 patients were identified as males with urothelial cancer of bladder origin, and a prior smoking history was reported by 18 of 29 patients. An ECOG performance status of 0 or 1 was recorded for the patients, and 0 to 3 prior chemotherapy regimens had been received by the patients. Blood samples were analyzed at 3 weeks after treatment start (second dose) and at 6 weeks after treatment start. Blood samples gave a median of 141,255 T cells and approximately 80,000 unique TCRs, with a median clonality of approximately 0.08. An exploratory multi-omic analysis was conducted of the somatic, immune and clinical correlates of response to PD-L1 blockade with atezolizumab in urothelial cancer. TCR sequencing covered pretreatment tumor samples and matched, serially collected peripheral blood taken before and after atezolizumab treatment. Durable clinical benefit was defined as a progression-free survival longer than 6 months, and TCR features were additionally tested against progression-free survival and overall survival. Whole exome sequencing and RNA sequencing of pretreatment tumors were performed alongside TCR sequencing in the same patients. Nine patients reached durable clinical benefit, while some 19 patients did not. Pretreatment blood TCR-seq was available for about 30 patients, at least one posttreatment blood collection was obtained for around 24 patients, and tumor TCR-seq was available for around 24 patients.

On this clone itself: What this receptor recognizes is not known. No much larger clone exists at a distance of one base, and base qualities are not known.

Each PCR received spiked-in synthetic TCR analog templates so that absolute template abundance could be estimated from read counts. The immunoSEQ assay was used to amplify TCRbeta CDR3 regions from genomic DNA with bias-controlled V and J gene primers. Rearranged TCRbeta segments were sequenced at approximately 20X coverage. The paper's processing steps were these. Sequencing errors were corrected by clustering, and CDR3s were annotated against IMGT so that V, D and J genes could be assigned. Downstream analyses used only productive TCRbeta rearrangements, leaving out any out-of-frame or stop-codon sequences. Clonality was computed as one minus Shannon entropy normalized by the log of the number of unique productive sequences. Clones differing between time points or between blood and tumor were identified by Fisher's exact test with Benjamini-Hochberg correction at adjusted p below 0.01. TCRdb provides this immuneACCESS table in a form limited to in-frame rearrangements. Some clones are lacking; in checked studies, under half of them reflect an unresolved V gene, and why the rest are absent is not known. V and J calls and clone size follow that table, whereas D and trimming were derived from the DNA. The sample table records fewer than 50,000 clones; approximately 90% of these occur just once. Around 8% of the sample is taken by the ten largest.

Overall study outcomes, separate from this receptor: Small sample size (n of about 30) and many exploratory analyses mean the results are intended to be hypothesis-generating. Improved progression-free and overall survival was found to be associated with pretreatment peripheral blood TCR clonality below the median. Among patients with durable benefit, tumor-associated TCR clones showed greater expansion in peripheral blood 3 weeks after treatment started (n ≈ 20, p = 0.022).

A cohort of around 29 patients with locally advanced or metastatic urothelial carcinoma, treated at Memorial Sloan Kettering on a trial protocol, was included. Peripheral blood mononuclear cells were collected pretreatment and during treatment, with between 1 and 8 total time points obtained per patient. The Qiagen DNeasy Blood extraction kit was used to purify genomic DNA from total PBMCs and tumor samples. PBMCs were collected pretreatment and during treatment, and were isolated and stored as previously described. Germline trimming amounts to 5 bases on V and 10 bases on J, with 8 as the count of junction bases outside the gene matches. CDR1 MNHNS and CDR2 SASEGT were looked up in the germline V gene. The cysteine opens and the phenylalanine closes a CDR3 of 13 amino acids. CDR3 DNA only is kept here, 39 bases in frame from base 1.

The chain is encoded by TRBV6-1 joined to TRBJ1-2, with TRBD1 identical over 9 junction bases. This clonotype was obtained from a man aged 65-85 years with urothelial cancer. This specimen was PBMCs, taken around atezolizumab (anti-PD-L1) treatment. For the CDR3, the sequence is CASSNRDRAVYTF. The sequence in DNA is TGTGCCAGCAGTAACCGGGACAGGGCTGTCTACACCTTC.